This paragraph reports one TCR beta chain. This receptor's antigen is unknown. Nothing much larger sits one base from this clone, and base qualities are not available. TCRbeta CDR3 regions were amplified from genomic DNA by means of the immunoSEQ Assay, a bias-controlled multiplex PCR. Per the source publication's procedure: The number of nucleated cells in each sample was estimated from the amplification of reference gene primers within the assay. To quantify the absolute abundance of each unique TCRbeta CDR3 rearrangement, sequence reads were collapsed and filtered. For each sample, productive Simpson clonality was calculated as the square root of Simpson's diversity index across productive rearrangements. TCRdb provides this immuneACCESS table in a form limited to in-frame rearrangements. Some clones are lacking; in checked studies, under half of them reflect an unresolved V gene, and why the rest are absent is not known. V, J and clone size were drawn from that table, and D and trimming were deduced from the DNA. For this sample there are tens of thousands of clones; 65% to 90% appear just once. Jointly, the top ten make up 44% of the sample.

CDR3 length: 16 amino acids, cysteine to phenylalanine. Left in the record is the CDR3 DNA by itself, 48 bases read in frame from the first base. For CDR1 and CDR2, the germline V gene (reference sequence) lists LNHNV and YYDKDF. V sheds 7 bases and J sheds 2 bases, leaving 17 bases between their ends. The entry originates in a study of blood T cell repertoires in COVID-19 (dated by TCRdb to about 2020). Concerning the study at large: Samples from collaborators originated in the United States, Italy and Spain and spanned both the acute and convalescent phases of COVID-19. The material from the prospective study consisted of cDNA or gDNA derived from T cells, B-cell-depleted T cells, or PBMCs. Deeply sampled blood TCRbeta repertoires from subjects exposed to, actively infected with, or recovered from COVID-19 were included in the dataset. The repertoires were made available in a free public database intended to serve as a resource for research on the immune response to SARS-CoV-2. Samples were obtained from the ongoing ImmuneRACE study (first 160 participants) and from some 1,200 subjects provided by 6 global collaborators. The sample metadata nearly always contained a de-identified subject ID, COVID-19 status, age in years and sex. Where available, HLA class I and class II types were taken from metadata supplied by the sample provider and were not determined by assay-based typing.

Collaborating institutions collected whole blood in K2EDTA tubes following their own protocols. For TCRbeta analysis, collaborator samples were shipped as frozen whole blood, as isolated PBMCs, or as DNA extracted from either sample type. Here is what the overall study found, with its caveats: How much clinical and demographic metadata was included differed by source and by participant, and the metadata was provided uncurated.

Sample: peripheral blood. Here the chain combines TRBV15 and TRBJ2-2; possibly the D gene is TRBD2, per 6 matching bases. This TCR derives from a man at least 80 years old with acute or convalescent COVID-19. The CDR3 corresponds to CATIWSGGINTGELFF. The sequenced DNA: TGTGCCACCATTTGGTCGGGCGGGATTAACACCGGGGAGCTGTTTTTT.